This TCR beta chain derives from a study of identical twins. TCRdb ran MiXCR on the 5' RACE reads and lists one entry per CDR3 protein. There are hundreds of thousands of distinct CDR3 sequences in the sample; over 15% occur only once, and around 13% lies in the top ten. This clonotype was observed a handful of times. Trimming cost V 3 bases and J 16 bases; bases outside gene matches: 13. The CDR3 runs 15 residues. Germline CDR1 reads SGHRS; CDR2 reads YFSETQ. The same specimen was also included in a second study, on T cells expressing NK-cell markers. According to that study: Source material for TCR beta repertoires consisted of sorted CD3+CD56+NKG2C+, CD3+CD56+NKG2C- and CD3+CD56-NKG2C+ T cells.

Sequencing input: PBMCs. V and J are TRBV5-1 and TRBJ1-6; 10 positions match TRBD1. This receptor was obtained from a woman aged 18-30 years in good health. CDR3: CASSSVPGQGTDLHF. The CDR3 nucleotides read TGCGCCAGCAGCTCAGTCCCGGGACAGGGGACCGATCTCCACTTT.